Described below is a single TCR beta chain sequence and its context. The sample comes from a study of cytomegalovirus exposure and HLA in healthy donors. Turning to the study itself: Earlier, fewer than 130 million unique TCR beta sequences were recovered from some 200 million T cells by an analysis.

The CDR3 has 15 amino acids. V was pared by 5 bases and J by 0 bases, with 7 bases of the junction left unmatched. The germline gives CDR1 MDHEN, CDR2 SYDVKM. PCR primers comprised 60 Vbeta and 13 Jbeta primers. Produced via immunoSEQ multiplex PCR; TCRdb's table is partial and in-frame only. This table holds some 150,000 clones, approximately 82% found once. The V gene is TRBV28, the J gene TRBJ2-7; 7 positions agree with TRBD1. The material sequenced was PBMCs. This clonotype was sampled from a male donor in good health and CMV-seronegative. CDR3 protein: CASSPRDRASYEQYF. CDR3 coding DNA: TGTGCCAGCAGTCCCCGGGACAGAGCCTCCTACGAGCAGTACTTC.